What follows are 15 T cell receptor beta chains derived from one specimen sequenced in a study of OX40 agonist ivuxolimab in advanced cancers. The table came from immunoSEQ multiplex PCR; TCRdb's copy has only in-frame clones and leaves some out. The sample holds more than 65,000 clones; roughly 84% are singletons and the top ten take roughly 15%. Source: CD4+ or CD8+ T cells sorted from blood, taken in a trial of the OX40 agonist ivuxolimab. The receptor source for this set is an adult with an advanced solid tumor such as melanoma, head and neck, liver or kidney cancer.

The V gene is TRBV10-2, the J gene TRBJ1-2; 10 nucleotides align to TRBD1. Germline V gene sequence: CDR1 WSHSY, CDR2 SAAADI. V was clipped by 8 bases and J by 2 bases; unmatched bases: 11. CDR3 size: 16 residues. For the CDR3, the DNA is TGCGCCAGCTATCCGGGACAGGGGATCAACAACTATGGCTACACCTTC. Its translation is CASYPGQGINNYGYTF.

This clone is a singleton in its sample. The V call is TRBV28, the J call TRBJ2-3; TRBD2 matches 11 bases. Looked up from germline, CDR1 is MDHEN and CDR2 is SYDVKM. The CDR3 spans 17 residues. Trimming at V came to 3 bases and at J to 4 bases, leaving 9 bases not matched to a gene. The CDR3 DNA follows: TGTGCCAGCAGTTTCGCCGGTAGCGGGAGGGCTCCAGATACGCAGTATTTT. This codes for CASSFAGSGRAPDTQYF.

The CDR3 is CASSSEPHQLAGGNTGELFF. For the CDR3, the DNA is TGTGCCAGCAGCTCGGAGCCCCATCAACTAGCGGGAGGGAACACCGGGGAGCTGTTTTTT. This rearrangement joins TRBV11-3 to TRBJ2-2; 12 bases are a match to TRBD2. The length of the CDR3 is 20 residues. Trimming at V came to 4 bases and at J to 1 base, leaving 13 bases not matched to a gene. Per germline, CDR1 SGHNT and CDR2 YENEEA.

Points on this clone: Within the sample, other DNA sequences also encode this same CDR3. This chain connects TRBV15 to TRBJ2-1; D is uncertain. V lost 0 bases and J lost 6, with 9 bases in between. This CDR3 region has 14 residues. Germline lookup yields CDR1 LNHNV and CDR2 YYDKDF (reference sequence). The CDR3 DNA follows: TGTGCCACCAGCAGAGATTATCGCGGCAATGAGCAGTTCTTC. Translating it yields CATSRDYRGNEQFF. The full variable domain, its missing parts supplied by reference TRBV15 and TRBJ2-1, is DAMVIQNPRYQVTQFGKPVTLSCSQTLNHNVMYWYQQKSSQAPKLLFHYYDKDFNNEADTPDNFQSRRPNTSFCFLDIRSPGLGDTAMYLCATSRDYRGNEQFFGPGTRLTVL.

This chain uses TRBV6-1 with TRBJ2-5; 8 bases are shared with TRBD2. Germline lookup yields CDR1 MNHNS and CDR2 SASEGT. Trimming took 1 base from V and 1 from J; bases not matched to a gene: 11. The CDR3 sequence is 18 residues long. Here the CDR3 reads CASSEVAGTRWAQETQYF. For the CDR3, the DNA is TGTGCCAGCAGTGAAGTCGCGGGGACTAGATGGGCCCAAGAGACCCAGTACTTC.

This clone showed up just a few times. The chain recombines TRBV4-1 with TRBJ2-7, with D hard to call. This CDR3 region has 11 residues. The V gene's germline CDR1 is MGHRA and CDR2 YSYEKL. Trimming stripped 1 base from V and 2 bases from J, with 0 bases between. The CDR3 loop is CASSQAYEQYF. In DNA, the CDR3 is TGCGCCAGCAGCCAAGCCTACGAGCAGTACTTC.

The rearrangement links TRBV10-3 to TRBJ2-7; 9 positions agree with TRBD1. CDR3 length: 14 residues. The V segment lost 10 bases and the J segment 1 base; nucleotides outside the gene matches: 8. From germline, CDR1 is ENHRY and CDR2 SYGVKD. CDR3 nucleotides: TGTGCCACACGGGAAGACAGGGGGTCCTACGAGCAGTACTTC. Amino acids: CATREDRGSYEQYF.

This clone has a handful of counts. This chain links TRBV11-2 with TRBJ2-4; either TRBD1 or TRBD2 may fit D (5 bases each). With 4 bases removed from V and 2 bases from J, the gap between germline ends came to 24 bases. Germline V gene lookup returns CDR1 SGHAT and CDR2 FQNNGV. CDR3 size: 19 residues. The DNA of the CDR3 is TGTGCCAGCAGCTCCCGGGAATTGAGGGGAGTTTTGACCAAAAACATTCAGTACTTC. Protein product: CASSSRELRGVLTKNIQYF. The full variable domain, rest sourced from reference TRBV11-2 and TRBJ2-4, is EAGVAQSPRYKIIEKRQSVAFWCNPISGHATLYWYQQILGQGPKLLIQFQNNGVVDDSQLPKDRFSAERLKGVDSTLKIQPAKLEDSAVYLCASSSRELRGVLTKNIQYFGAGTRLSVL.

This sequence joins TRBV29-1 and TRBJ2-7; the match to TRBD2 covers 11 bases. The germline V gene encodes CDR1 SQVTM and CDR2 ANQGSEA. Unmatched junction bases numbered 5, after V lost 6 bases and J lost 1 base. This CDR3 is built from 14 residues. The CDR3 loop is CSVLTSGSSYEQYF. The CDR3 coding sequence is TGCAGCGTCCTCACTAGCGGGAGTTCCTACGAGCAGTACTTC.

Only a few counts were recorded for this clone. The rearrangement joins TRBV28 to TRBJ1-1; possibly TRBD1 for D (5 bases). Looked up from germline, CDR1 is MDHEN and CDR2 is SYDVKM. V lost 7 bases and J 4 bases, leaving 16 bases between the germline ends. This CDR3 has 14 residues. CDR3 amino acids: CASTSSAGLTEAFF. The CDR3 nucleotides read TGTGCCAGCACCTCGTCGGCAGGGCTCACTGAAGCTTTCTTT.

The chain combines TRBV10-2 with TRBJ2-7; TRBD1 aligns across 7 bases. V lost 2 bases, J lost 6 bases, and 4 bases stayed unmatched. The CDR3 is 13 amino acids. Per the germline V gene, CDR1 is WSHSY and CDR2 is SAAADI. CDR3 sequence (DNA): TGCGCCAGCAGTGAGATGACAGGGCGCGAGCAGTACTTC. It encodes CASSEMTGREQYF.

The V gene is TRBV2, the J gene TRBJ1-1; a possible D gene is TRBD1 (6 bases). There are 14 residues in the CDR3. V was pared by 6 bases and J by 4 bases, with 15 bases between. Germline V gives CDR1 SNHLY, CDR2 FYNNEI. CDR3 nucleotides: TGTGCCAGCAGGGGCCCAGGGGTTAGCACTGAAGCTTTCTTT. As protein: CASRGPGVSTEAFF.

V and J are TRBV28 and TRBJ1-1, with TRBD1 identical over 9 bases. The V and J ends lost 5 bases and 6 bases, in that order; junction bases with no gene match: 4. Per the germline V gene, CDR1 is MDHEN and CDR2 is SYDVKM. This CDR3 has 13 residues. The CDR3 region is CASSGQGWAEAFF. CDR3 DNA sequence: TGTGCCAGCAGTGGACAGGGGTGGGCTGAAGCTTTCTTT.

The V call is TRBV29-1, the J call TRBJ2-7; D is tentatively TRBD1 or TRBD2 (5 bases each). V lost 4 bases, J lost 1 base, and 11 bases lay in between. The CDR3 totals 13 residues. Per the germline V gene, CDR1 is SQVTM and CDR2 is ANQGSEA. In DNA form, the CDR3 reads TGCAGCGTTGGGGGCGGGCAGTCCTACGAGCAGTACTTC. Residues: CSVGGGQSYEQYF.

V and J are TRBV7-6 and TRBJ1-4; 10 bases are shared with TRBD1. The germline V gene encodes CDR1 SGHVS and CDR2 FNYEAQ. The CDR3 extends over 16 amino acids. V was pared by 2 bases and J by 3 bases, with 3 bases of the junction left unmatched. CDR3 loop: CASSLLGTGANEKLFF. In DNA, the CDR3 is TGTGCCAGCAGCTTATTGGGGACAGGGGCTAATGAAAAACTGTTTTTT.